This entry concerns a single TCR beta chain. What it binds is not known. For the second PCR, which ran for 7 to 11 cycles, a sample-barcoded 5' primer and a J-beta primer mix were used. TCRdb itself ran the 5' RACE reads through MiXCR, one entry per CDR3 protein. The sample shows about 1 million distinct CDR3 sequences, more than 35% of them seen only once. V gave up 5 bases and J gave up 3 bases; unmatched junction bases: 15. This CDR3 comprises 17 residues. CDR1 and CDR2 from the germline V gene are SGHRS and YFSETQ. These data belong to a study of blood T cells in healthy people across ages. Study-level results: Long-lived donors carried more naive CD4+ cells and greater diversity than aged donors.

This rearrangement joins TRBV5-1 to TRBJ2-7; 9 bases agree with TRBD2. Sequencing was done on a sample of blood. This clonotype was sampled from a woman aged 60-70 years in good health. The CDR3 sequence is CASSGGLAGGEFYEQYF. In nucleotides, the CDR3 is TGCGCCAGCAGTGGAGGGCTGGCGGGAGGGGAATTCTACGAGCAGTACTTC.